This TCR beta chain is from a study of blood T cell repertoires in COVID-19. Turning to the study itself: There were acute and convalescent COVID-19 samples, and they came from the United States, Italy and Spain. Sample material is recorded as cDNA or gDNA derived from T cells, B-cell-depleted T cells, or PBMCs.

The CDR3 runs 13 residues. V lost 4 bases to trimming and J lost 8 bases; unmatched junction nucleotides: 5. Per germline, CDR1 SGHDT and CDR2 YYEEEE. In the original analysis: Amplification with reference gene primers provided the estimates of nucleated cell counts. Only in-frame clones appear in the TCRdb table, and some are missing; sequencing was by immunoSEQ multiplex PCR. V, J and clone size were drawn from that table, and D and trimming were deduced from the DNA. The table records 85,000 to 120,000 clones, 84% of them present only once. The V call is TRBV5-6, the J call TRBJ2-1; 8 bases are a match to TRBD2. Source material: peripheral blood. This clonotype was obtained from a man aged 40-49 years with active or convalescent COVID-19. CDR3 bases: TGTGCCAGCAGCCCGGGAGGGTTTGATGAGCAGTTCTTC. It encodes CASSPGGFDEQFF.